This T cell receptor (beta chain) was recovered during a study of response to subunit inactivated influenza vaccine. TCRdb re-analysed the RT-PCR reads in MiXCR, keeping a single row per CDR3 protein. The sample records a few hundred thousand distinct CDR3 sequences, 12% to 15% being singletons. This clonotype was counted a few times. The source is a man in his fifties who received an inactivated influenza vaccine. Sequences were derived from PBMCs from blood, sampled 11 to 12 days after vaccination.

CDR3 loop: CASSLAAGTHSPLHF. The CDR3 coding sequence is TGTGCCAGCAGCTTGGCGGCAGGGACTCATTCACCCCTCCACTTT. The chain carries TRBV5-5 and TRBJ1-6; perhaps TRBD1 as D (5 bases). The CDR3 spans 15 residues. Per germline, CDR1 SGHKS and CDR2 YYEKEE (reference sequence). The V gene lost 0 bases and the J gene lost 8 bases, with 12 bases spanning the gap.